The entry below describes one TCR beta chain. The data were obtained in a study of blood T cell repertoires in COVID-19. Whole-study context: Collection of acute and convalescent COVID-19 samples took place in the United States, Italy and Spain. PBMCs, B-cell-depleted T cells, or T cells provided the cDNA or gDNA that made up the material.

Authors' analysis steps: Amplification of reference gene primers provided the estimated nucleated cell counts. Generated by immunoSEQ multiplex PCR, the TCRdb table keeps only in-frame clones and is missing some. That table is the source of V, J and clone size, and D and trimming were worked out from the DNA. The sample comprises about 190,000 clones, 85% to 90% of which are singletons, and 0.7% to 0.9% rests with the top ten. The germline CDR1 and CDR2 sequences are LGHNT and FRNRAP. Trimming removed 2 bases from V and 3 bases from J, with 22 bases in between. The CDR3 sequence is 19 residues long. The sequenced sample was peripheral blood. V gene TRBV12-5 combines with J gene TRBJ2-2, with D perhaps matching TRBD1 (6 bases). The receptor comes from a woman aged 18 to 35 who had recovered from COVID-19. The CDR3 DNA is TGTGCTAGTGGTTTGCTCCGGGACATTTTCTTTCCCGACACCGGGGAGCTGTTTTTT. This codes for CASGLLRDIFFPDTGELFF.